Below are 18 T cell receptor beta chains sequenced from a single sample in a study of metastatic and nonmetastatic thyroid tumors. TCRdb re-called the PCR reads with MiXCR. The table has 14,000 to 15,000 clones, roughly 25% seen once. All patients were untreated before thyroid surgery. The specimen was tumor tissue. The receptor source for this set is a female donor with papillary thyroid cancer or a benign thyroid nodule (not recorded which). Some clones in this sample may be carry-over from other donors' samples.

The CDR3 region is CASSYQGAGEKLFF. Written as DNA, the CDR3 is TGTGCCAGCAGTTACCAGGGGGCGGGTGAAAAACTGTTTTTT. V and J are TRBV6-2 or TRBV6-3 and TRBJ1-4; 8 bases line up with TRBD1. The V segment lost 2 bases and the J segment 7 bases; nucleotides outside the gene matches: 3. The CDR3 is 14 amino acids. Germline loops: CDR1 MNHEY, CDR2 SVGEGT.

This chain links TRBV14 with TRBJ2-3, with D unresolved. The germline gives CDR1 SGHDN, CDR2 FVKESK. Trimming cost V 1 base and J 4 bases, with 9 bases left between them. CDR3 length: 14 amino acids. CDR3 protein: CASSQGYRPDTQYF. CDR3 coding DNA: TGTGCCAGCAGCCAAGGATATAGACCAGATACGCAGTATTTT.

This clone was counted only a few times. Here the CDR3 DNA reads TGTGCCAGCAGTGTACAGGGGGAGAACACTGAAGCTTTCTTT. It is translated as CASSVQGENTEAFF. V usage is TRBV6-1 and J usage is TRBJ1-1; 8 positions agree with TRBD1. CDR3 size: 14 residues. Germline V lookup: CDR1 MNHNS, CDR2 SASEGT. The V and J ends lost 4 bases and 1 base, in that order; junction bases with no gene match: 2.

This clone was seen more than once but under ten times. Other DNA sequences in the same sample also yield this CDR3. This sequence joins TRBV29-1 and TRBJ2-3; D assignment may be TRBD1 or TRBD2 (5 bases each). The CDR3 length is 16 residues. From germline, CDR1 is SQVTM and CDR2 ANQGSEA. Trimming removed 7 bases at V and 9 bases at J, with 29 bases between. Here the CDR3 DNA reads TGCAGCGCTTACCCCCAGGGTTCATCTAGCACGGACACGCAGTATTTT. Protein sequence: CSAYPQGSSSTDTQYF.

This clone was seen a handful of times. This rearrangement joins TRBV2 to TRBJ2-3, with D maybe TRBD2 (6 bases). Deletions cut 8 bases from V and 0 bases from J, with 9 bases between. The CDR3 sequence is 13 residues long. Germline CDR1 SNHLY, CDR2 FYNNEI. The chain's CDR3 is CASGRLSTDTQYF. Here the CDR3 DNA reads TGTGCCAGCGGGAGGCTGAGCACAGATACGCAGTATTTT.

This clone was seen at least ten times. The rearrangement links TRBV10-3 to TRBJ1-2, with TRBD1 as a possible D gene (5 bases). The germline gives CDR1 ENHRY, CDR2 SYGVKD. This CDR3 is built from 15 residues. The V gene lost 6 bases and the J gene lost 1 base, with 15 bases spanning the gap. CDR3 in amino acids: CAIRPRDSSNYGYTF. DNA of the CDR3: TGTGCCATCAGACCCCGGGACTCCAGTAACTATGGCTACACCTTC.

The CDR3 is CASSEHSGTGGTGELFF. The CDR3 DNA follows: TGTGCCAGCAGTGAACACTCCGGGACAGGGGGGACCGGGGAGCTGTTTTTT. The chain has TRBV6-4 and TRBJ2-2; 11 nucleotides agree with TRBD1. The germline CDR1 and CDR2 sequences are MRHNA and SNTAGT. V was pared by 3 bases and J by 5 bases, with 8 bases of the junction left unmatched. The CDR3 loop spans 17 amino acids.

This clone occurred many times. The chain joins TRBV20-1 to TRBJ2-1, with 8 bases matching TRBD1. The junction had 19 bases not matched to a gene; V was cut back by 7 bases and J by 5 bases. CDR1 and CDR2 from the germline V gene are DFQATT and SNEGSKA (reference sequence). This CDR3 has 17 residues. DNA for the CDR3: TGCAGTGGGTCCACTAACCGCCGGGGCAGGGGGCACAATGAGCAGTTCTTC. Encoded protein: CSGSTNRRGRGHNEQFF.

This chain connects TRBV6-1 to TRBJ2-7, with 8 bases fitting TRBD2. The CDR3 spans 14 residues. Germline loops: CDR1 MNHNS, CDR2 SASEGT. The junction had 7 bases not matched to a gene; V was cut back by 7 bases and J by 2 bases. The CDR3 nucleotides read TGTGCCAGCAAGGGTTCGGGAGGGCCCTACGAGCAGTACTTC. Amino acids: CASKGSGGPYEQYF.

This clone is medium-sized. The chain carries TRBV30 and TRBJ1-3; D is unresolved. The CDR3 contains 11 residues. V was pared by 2 bases and J by 4 bases, with 3 bases between. The V gene's germline CDR1 is GTSNPN and CDR2 SVGIG (reference sequence). Written as DNA, the CDR3 is TGTGCCTGGAGTCGGGGAAACACCATATATTTT. It codes for CAWSRGNTIYF.

By sample share, this clone is medium-sized (0.01 to 0.1%). The chain recombines TRBV28 with TRBJ2-7; TRBD2 aligns across 13 bases. With V trimmed by 6 bases and J by 5 bases, 7 bases remained unmatched. The germline V gene encodes CDR1 MDHEN and CDR2 SYDVKM. The CDR3 has 15 amino acids. CDR3: CASSPKGLAGNEQYF. CDR3 nucleotides: TGTGCCAGCAGCCCCAAGGGACTAGCGGGAAACGAGCAGTACTTC. Full variable domain (missing parts from reference TRBV28 and TRBJ2-7): DVKVTQSSRYLVKRTGEKVFLECVQDMDHENMFWYRQDPGLGLRLIYFSYDVKMKEKGDIPEGYSVSREKKERFSLILESASTNQTSMYLCASSPKGLAGNEQYFGPGTRLTVT.

This clone has at least ten counts. V gene TRBV28 combines with J gene TRBJ1-1, with a possible D match to TRBD1 (5 bases). The CDR3 has 12 amino acids. Trimming removed 7 bases at V and 10 bases at J, with 16 bases between. Germline V gene lookup returns CDR1 MDHEN and CDR2 SYDVKM. CDR3 sequence (DNA): TGTGCCAGCAACTACAGGCTCTCTGCAGCTTTCTTT. This codes for CASNYRLSAAFF.

This clone is termed medium-sized (0.01 to 0.1%). The V call is TRBV11-2, the J call TRBJ2-7, with a tentative D call TRBD2 (6 bases). V gave up 4 bases and J gave up 0 bases, with 19 bases separating them. Looked up from germline, CDR1 is SGHAT and CDR2 is FQNNGV. This CDR3 has 17 residues. For the CDR3, the DNA is TGTGCCAGCAGCTCCGTCAGAGGGAGGTCTCTCTCCTACGAGCAGTACTTC. It specifies CASSSVRGRSLSYEQYF.

Within the sample, this clone is medium-sized (0.01 to 0.1%). This chain connects TRBV6-1 to TRBJ2-5; weak D call: TRBD1 (6 bases). Trimming took off 7 bases at V and 5 bases at J, with 11 bases between the two ends. This CDR3 is built from 12 residues. The germline V gene encodes CDR1 MNHNS and CDR2 SASEGT. The CDR3 protein is CASTGVGETQYF. The CDR3 DNA reads TGTGCCAGCACAGGGGTGGGGGAGACCCAGTACTTC.

This clone was detected a few times. A junction boundary mismatches the germline segment, possibly from a read error. This chain links TRBV15 with TRBJ2-3, with 12 nucleotides matching TRBD2. Germline CDR1 reads LNHNV; CDR2 reads YYDKDF (reference sequence). The CDR3 has 16 amino acids. The CDR3 protein is CATIRRTSGVTDTQYF. In DNA, the CDR3 is TGTGCCACCATCAGACGGACTAGCGGGGTCACAGATACGCAGTATTTT.

This clone has more than one count but fewer than ten. This sample includes further DNA sequences coding for the same CDR3. The rearrangement links TRBV10-3 to TRBJ1-2, with 8 bases that match TRBD1. Germline V gene lookup returns CDR1 ENHRY and CDR2 SYGVKD. This CDR3 region has 15 residues. CDR3 loop: CASHGVQGASDGYTF. CDR3 coding DNA: TGTGCATCGCACGGCGTGCAGGGGGCATCAGATGGCTACACCTTC.

Ten or more counts support this clone. The CDR3 here is CASSEEPGSYNEQFF. The CDR3, as DNA: TGTGCCAGCAGTGAGGAACCGGGGTCCTACAATGAGCAGTTCTTC. The rearrangement uses TRBV6-1 and TRBJ2-1; TRBD2 is a possible D gene (5 bases). The CDR3 spans 15 residues. Trimming shortened V by 3 bases and J by 1 base, and 10 bases separated the two germline ends. The germline V gene encodes CDR1 MNHNS and CDR2 SASEGT.

There are a few counts of this clone. J is TRBJ1-1 and V is TRBV6-1; no clear D. The CDR3 contains 13 residues. V was cut by 5 bases and J by 4 bases, with 11 bases left in between. CDR1 and CDR2 (germline): MNHNS, SASEGT. DNA of the CDR3: TGTGCCAGCAGTTTCGACTGGAGCACTGAAGCTTTCTTT. As protein: CASSFDWSTEAFF.